The 25 T cell receptor beta chains reported below all come from one sample, sequenced in a study of vaccination effects on CD4 cells after COVID-19. Using immunoSEQ multiplex PCR, the repertoire was profiled, and TCRdb retains in-frame clones only, with some absent. The repertoire holds more than 60,000 clones, roughly 74% seen once, with 1.5% to 1.8% in the top ten. Antigen specificity for these receptors is unknown. Within the ViraFEST assay, antigen-specific CD4+ T cells underwent expansion with viral peptide pools prior to sequencing. The culture ran for roughly 10 days before CD4+ T cells were isolated. All participants had two doses of either the BNT162b2 or mRNA-1273 vaccine. Sequences were derived from CD4+ T cells from PBMCs cultured with HCoV-229E spike peptides, sampled after COVID-19 vaccination. The receptors derive from a human donor who received a COVID-19 vaccine.

The chain recombines TRBV4-3 with TRBJ1-6; tentatively, D is TRBD1 (5 bases). The V end lost 4 bases, the J end lost 9 bases, and 22 bases lay between the germline ends. The V gene's germline CDR1 is LGHNA and CDR2 YSLEER. The CDR3 sequence is 17 residues long. This CDR3 reads CASSLIPDPIDSSPLHF. The CDR3 coding sequence is TGCGCCAGCAGCCTGATACCCGATCCGATCGACAGTTCACCCCTCCACTTT.

The chain is built from TRBV5-4 and TRBJ1-2, with D unclear. V lost 5 bases and J 5 bases, leaving 10 bases between the germline ends. CDR3 length: 12 amino acids. CDR1 SGHNT and CDR2 YYREEE come from the germline V gene (reference sequence). This CDR3 reads CASSWETYGYTF. In DNA, the CDR3 is TGTGCCAGCAGTTGGGAAACATATGGCTACACCTTC.

This chain joins TRBV4-1 and TRBJ1-2; 7 nucleotides match TRBD1. Germline V gene lookup returns CDR1 MGHRA and CDR2 YSYEKL. The CDR3 runs to 15 residues. J lost 3 bases, V lost 0 bases, and 4 bases had no gene match. The CDR3 nucleotides read TGCGCCAGCAGCCAAGATGGGACAGCACACTATGGCTACACCTTC. As protein: CASSQDGTAHYGYTF.

V usage is TRBV18 and J usage is TRBJ1-4; no firm D call. Germline-derived CDR1 and CDR2 are KGHSH and LQKENI. Between the trimmed V and J ends, which lost 0 bases and 5 bases, there was a span of 4 bases. There are 13 residues in the CDR3. CDR3 DNA sequence: TGTGCCAGCTCACCACCCGGAAATGAAAAACTGTTTTTT. It is translated as CASSPPGNEKLFF.

This clone has a handful of counts. This sequence joins TRBV6-5 and TRBJ1-3; D is unclear. V lost 2 bases and J lost 2, with 10 bases in between. The CDR3 is 15 amino acids. The V gene's germline CDR1 is MNHEY and CDR2 SVGAGI. The CDR3 is CASSYDWRPGNTIYF. CDR3 in DNA: TGTGCCAGCAGTTACGACTGGCGGCCTGGAAACACCATATATTTT.

The chain carries TRBV7-2 and TRBJ2-2; 12 positions match TRBD2. J was trimmed by 5 bases and V by 2 bases; bases with no gene match: 12. The CDR3 loop spans 19 amino acids. Germline V gene data show CDR1 as SGHTA and CDR2 as FQGNSA. The CDR3 bases are TGTGCCAGCAGCTTATCGAGGGCTAGCGGGGGGGCGCGTACCGGGGAGCTGTTTTTT. Translation: CASSLSRASGGARTGELFF. The full variable domain, in which reference TRBV7-2 and TRBJ2-2 provide the parts outside the CDR3, is GAGVSQSPSNKVTEKGKDVELRCDPISGHTALYWYRQSLGQGLEFLIYFQGNSAPDKSGLPSDRFSAERTGGSVSTLTIQRTQQEDSAVYLCASSLSRASGGARTGELFFGEGSRLTVL.

V and J are TRBV5-1 and TRBJ2-3, with TRBD1 matching over 10 bases. Germline assignment: CDR1 SGHRS and CDR2 YFSETQ. The CDR3 consists of 19 residues. V shed 4 bases, J shed 3 bases, and the junction held 17 bases outside the gene matches. CDR3 protein: CASSPPAWDRGEWTDTQYF. The CDR3 bases are TGCGCCAGCAGCCCCCCCGCGTGGGACAGGGGCGAGTGGACAGATACGCAGTATTTT.

This sequence joins TRBV5-1 and TRBJ1-1; maybe TRBD1 (6 bases). The CDR3 length is 14 residues. Per germline, CDR1 SGHRS and CDR2 YFSETQ. V was pared by 5 bases and J by 3 bases, with 14 bases between. CDR3: CASSFGGTDTEAFF. The CDR3 nucleotides are TGCGCCAGCAGTTTCGGGGGCACCGACACTGAAGCTTTCTTT.

This clone was counted a few times. CDR3 protein: CASSIGQARNQPQHF. CDR3 coding DNA: TGTGCCAGTAGTATCGGCCAGGCCCGAAATCAGCCCCAGCATTTT. V and J are TRBV19 and TRBJ1-5, with unresolved D. The germline gives CDR1 LNHDA, CDR2 SQIVND (reference sequence). Deletions cut 3 bases from V and 4 bases from J, with 13 bases between. The CDR3 length is 15 residues.

CDR3: CASSLKTSSDTQYF. The CDR3 nucleotides read TGTGCCAGCAGCTTAAAGACTAGCTCAGATACGCAGTATTTT. The rearrangement uses TRBV7-9 and TRBJ2-3; TRBD2 matches at 7 bases. This CDR3 spans 14 amino acids. CDR1 SEHNR and CDR2 FQNEAQ come from the germline V gene (reference sequence). The J segment lost 4 bases and the V segment lost 2 bases, leaving 3 bases of the junction unmatched.

The rearrangement links TRBV6-1 to TRBJ2-7; perhaps TRBD2 as D (7 bases). Trimming removed 2 bases from V and 0 bases from J, with 11 bases in between. This CDR3 has 15 residues. The germline gives CDR1 MNHNS, CDR2 SASEGT. DNA of the CDR3: TGTGCCAGCAGTGAAAGGGGGGGCAGCTCCTACGAGCAGTACGTC. Amino acid sequence: CASSERGGSSYEQYV.

Only a few counts were recorded for this clone. The V call is TRBV11-2, the J call TRBJ1-5; D is uncertain. CDR1 SGHAT and CDR2 FQNNGV come from the germline V gene. V was shortened by 10 bases and J by 0 bases, with 16 bases between the two germline ends. This CDR3 comprises 15 residues. This chain's CDR3 is CATGGGEDSNQPQHF. CDR3 nucleotide sequence: TGTGCCACCGGAGGTGGGGAAGATAGCAATCAGCCCCAGCATTTT.

This clone was detected only a few times. DNA for the CDR3: TGTGCCAGCAGCTCATCGACCGAATCACCCCTCCACTTT. The encoded protein is CASSSSTESPLHF. This sequence joins TRBV7-9 and TRBJ1-6; no clear D. Trimming took off 4 bases at V and 10 bases at J, with 11 bases between the two ends. Germline V gene sequence: CDR1 SEHNR, CDR2 FQNEAQ (reference sequence). This CDR3 is built from 13 residues.

This clone was detected only once. The rearrangement joins TRBV6-2 or TRBV6-3 to TRBJ1-2; D call uncertain. Trimming removed 5 bases at V and 2 bases at J, with 6 bases between. Germline V lookup: CDR1 MNHEY, CDR2 SVGEGT. This CDR3 has 12 residues. The CDR3 loop reads CASSKGNYGYTF. The CDR3 coding sequence is TGTGCCAGCAGTAAAGGGAACTATGGCTACACCTTC.

This clone showed up just once. The chain uses TRBV10-1 and TRBJ2-7; TRBD2 aligns across 8 bases. The CDR3 totals 13 residues. The V segment lost 10 bases and the J segment 2 bases; nucleotides outside the gene matches: 7. Germline V lookup: CDR1 WNHNN, CDR2 SYGVQD (reference sequence). The CDR3 protein is CAIPAGATYEQYV. CDR3 sequence (DNA): TGCGCCATCCCAGCGGGGGCCACCTACGAGCAGTACGTC.

The chain links TRBV5-1 to TRBJ1-2, with TRBD1 identical over 9 bases. J was trimmed by 5 bases and V by 4 bases; bases with no gene match: 9. Germline lookup yields CDR1 SGHRS and CDR2 YFSETQ. The CDR3 consists of 15 residues. This chain's CDR3 is CASSPGQGGWYGYTF. The CDR3 DNA reads TGCGCCAGCAGCCCGGGACAGGGAGGTTGGTATGGCTACACCTTC. The variable domain in full, completed from reference TRBV5-1 and TRBJ1-2, reads KAGVTQTPRYLIKTRGQQVTLSCSPISGHRSVSWYQQTPGQGLQFLFEYFSETQRNKGNFPGRFSGRQFSNSRSEMNVSTLELGDSALYLCASSPGQGGWYGYTFGSGTRLTVV.

The V gene is TRBV6-2 or TRBV6-3, the J gene TRBJ2-7; possible D gene TRBD2, 6 bases. The CDR3 sequence is 15 residues long. Germline CDR1 MNHEY, CDR2 SVGEGT. V was clipped by 0 bases and J by 4 bases, with 13 bases between them. The CDR3 nucleotides read TGTGCCAGCAGTTACTCGCGCGGGGCCGTTTACGAGCAGTACGTC. Protein: CASSYSRGAVYEQYV.

The chain employs TRBV4-1 and TRBJ2-3, with 9 bases that match TRBD2. The CDR3 sequence is 14 residues long. CDR1 and CDR2 from the germline V gene are MGHRA and YSYEKL. The V and J ends lost 7 bases and 6 bases, in that order; junction bases with no gene match: 8. This CDR3 reads CASNLRGGEDTQYF. Written as DNA, the CDR3 is TGCGCCAGCAACCTGCGGGGGGGCGAGGATACGCAGTATTTT.

The chain employs TRBV15 and TRBJ2-5, with unresolved D. The V end lost 11 bases, the J end lost 4 bases, and 20 bases lay between the germline ends. CDR3 length: 14 residues. CDR1 is LNHNV, CDR2 YYDKDF, per germline (reference sequence). The CDR3 DNA reads as TGTGCCCTTTCAACATGGCAGGCAGGAGAGACCCAGTACTTC. It yields the protein CALSTWQAGETQYF.

This clone was seen only a few times. This sequence joins TRBV19 and TRBJ1-1; a possible D gene is TRBD1 (6 bases). Germline CDR1 LNHDA, CDR2 SQIVND (reference sequence). Trimming took off 5 bases at V and 4 bases at J, with 14 bases between the two ends. The CDR3 extends over 14 amino acids. Here the CDR3 DNA reads TGTGCCAGTAGTGCACAGGGTTCGAGCACTGAAGCTTTCTTT. Translation: CASSAQGSSTEAFF.

The rearrangement uses TRBV7-2 and TRBJ1-3; the D is unclear. The CDR3 sequence is 14 residues long. The germline V gene encodes CDR1 SGHTA and CDR2 FQGNSA. Trimming removed 2 bases at V and 0 bases at J, with 5 bases between. This CDR3 reads CASSLQASGNTIYF. In nucleotides, the CDR3 is TGTGCCAGCAGCTTACAGGCCTCTGGAAACACCATATATTTT. Combining the CDR3 with reference TRBV7-2 and TRBJ1-3 gives the whole variable domain GAGVSQSPSNKVTEKGKDVELRCDPISGHTALYWYRQSLGQGLEFLIYFQGNSAPDKSGLPSDRFSAERTGGSVSTLTIQRTQQEDSAVYLCASSLQASGNTIYFGEGSWLTVV.

In this sample, this clone turned up a few times. V is TRBV2 and J is TRBJ1-6; 8 bases match TRBD1. There are 14 residues in the CDR3. Germline loops: CDR1 SNHLY, CDR2 FYNNEI. Losses at the gene ends were 6 bases for V and 10 bases for J; bases not matched to a gene: 8. The CDR3 sequence: CASRWTGIGSPLHF. In DNA form, the CDR3 reads TGTGCCAGCAGATGGACAGGGATTGGGTCACCCCTCCACTTT.

V usage is TRBV5-1 and J usage is TRBJ2-7; D might be TRBD2 (6 bases). CDR1 and CDR2 from the germline V gene are SGHRS and YFSETQ. Trimming cost V 0 bases and J 3 bases, with 10 bases left between them. There are 14 residues in the CDR3. CDR3 sequence: CASSLEAGIYEQYV. The CDR3 DNA sequence: TGCGCCAGCAGCTTGGAAGCGGGCATCTACGAGCAGTACGTC.

This clone was seen once. V and J are TRBV6-5 and TRBJ1-6; tentatively, D is TRBD1 (6 bases). The germline V and J ends were trimmed by 0 bases and 10 bases, with 16 bases remaining between them. Looked up from germline, CDR1 is MNHEY and CDR2 is SVGAGI. This CDR3 is 16 amino acids long. CDR3 coding DNA: TGTGCCAGCAGTTACTCGAAGTGGGGGCGAGGCTCACCCCTCCACTTT. It encodes CASSYSKWGRGSPLHF.

This chain uses TRBV9 with TRBJ2-1; 7 positions match TRBD1. The V segment lost 4 bases and the J segment 12 bases; nucleotides outside the gene matches: 10. CDR3 length equals 13 residues. Germline V gene sequence: CDR1 SGDLS, CDR2 YYNGEE. This chain's CDR3 is CASSTPGQVRQFF. CDR3 sequence (DNA): TGTGCCAGCAGCACCCCCGGACAGGTCAGGCAGTTCTTC.